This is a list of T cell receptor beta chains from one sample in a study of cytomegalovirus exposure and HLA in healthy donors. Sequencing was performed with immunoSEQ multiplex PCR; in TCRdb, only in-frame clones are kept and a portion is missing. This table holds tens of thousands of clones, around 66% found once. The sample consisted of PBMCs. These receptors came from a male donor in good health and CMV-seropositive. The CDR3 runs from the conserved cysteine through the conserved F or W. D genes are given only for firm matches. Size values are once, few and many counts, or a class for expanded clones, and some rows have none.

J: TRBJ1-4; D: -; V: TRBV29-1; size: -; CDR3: CSGRGGASEKLFF; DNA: TGCAGCGGACGTGGGGGGGCGAGTGAAAAACTGTTTTTT
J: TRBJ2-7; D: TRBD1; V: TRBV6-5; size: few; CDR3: CASSLQGQGAEQYF; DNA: TGTGCCAGCAGTCTTCAGGGACAGGGAGCCGAGCAGTACTTC
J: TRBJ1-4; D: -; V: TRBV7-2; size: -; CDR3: CASSLVQSLEDNEKLFF; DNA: TGTGCCAGCAGCTTAGTTCAGAGTCTAGAAGACAATGAAAAACTGTTTTTT
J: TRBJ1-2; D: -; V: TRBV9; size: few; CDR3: CASSERTDYGYTF; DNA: TGTGCCAGCAGCGAGAGGACAGACTATGGCTACACCTTC
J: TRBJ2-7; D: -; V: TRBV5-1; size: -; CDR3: CASSLDPSSYEQYF; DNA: TGCGCCAGCAGCTTGGATCCTAGCTCCTACGAGCAGTACTTC
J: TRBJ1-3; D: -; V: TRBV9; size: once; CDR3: CASNLGGAGNTIYF; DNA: TGTGCCAGCAACCTCGGGGGGGCCGGGAACACCATATATTTT
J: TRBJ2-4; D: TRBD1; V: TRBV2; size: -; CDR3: CASSDDRAPKNIQYF; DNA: TGTGCCAGCAGCGACGACAGGGCCCCCAAAAACATTCAGTACTTC
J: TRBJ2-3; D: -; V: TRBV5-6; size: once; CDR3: CASRRESYSQYF; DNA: TGTGCCAGCAGGCGCGAGTCGTACTCGCAGTATTTT
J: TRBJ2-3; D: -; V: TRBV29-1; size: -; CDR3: CSVEDFTFRAQYF; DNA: TGCAGCGTTGAAGACTTTACCTTTAGAGCGCAGTATTTT
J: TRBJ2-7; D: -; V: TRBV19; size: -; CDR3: CASSLRAAGSREQYF; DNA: TGTGCCAGTAGTCTCCGGGCTGCCGGGAGTCGCGAGCAGTACTTC
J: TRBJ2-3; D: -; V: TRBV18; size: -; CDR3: CASSPPSLGTDTQYF; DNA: TGTGCCAGCTCACCACCGTCTCTAGGCACAGATACGCAGTATTTT
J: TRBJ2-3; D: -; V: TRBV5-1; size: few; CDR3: CASSLWTDTDTQYF; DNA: TGCGCCAGCAGCTTGTGGACAGATACAGATACGCAGTATTTT
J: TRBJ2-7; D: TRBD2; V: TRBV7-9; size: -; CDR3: CASSPPGLAGSHYEQYF; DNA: TGTGCCAGCAGCCCTCCGGGACTAGCGGGATCCCACTACGAGCAGTACTTC
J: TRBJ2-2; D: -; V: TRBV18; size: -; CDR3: CASSPMVPGDTGELFF; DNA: TGTGCCAGCTCACCAATGGTCCCCGGGGACACCGGGGAGCTGTTTTTT
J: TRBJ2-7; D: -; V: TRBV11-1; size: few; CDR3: CASSFSLGPARDEQYF; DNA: TGTGCCAGCAGCTTTAGTCTGGGTCCGGCGAGGGACGAGCAGTACTTC
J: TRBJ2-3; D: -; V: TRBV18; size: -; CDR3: CASSPILLGPGTDTQYF; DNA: TGTGCCAGCTCACCGATATTACTGGGGCCGGGCACAGATACGCAGTATTTT
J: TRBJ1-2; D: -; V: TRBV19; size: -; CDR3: CASSNWRDSNYGYTF; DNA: TGTGCCAGTAGTAATTGGCGGGATTCTAACTATGGCTACACCTTC
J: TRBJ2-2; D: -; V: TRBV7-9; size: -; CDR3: CASSPAVGTAGELFF; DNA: TGTGCCAGCAGCCCAGCAGTTGGCACAGCCGGGGAGCTGTTTTTT
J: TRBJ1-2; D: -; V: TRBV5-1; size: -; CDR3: CASSPALGGYTF; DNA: TGCGCCAGCAGCCCTGCCCTAGGTGGCTACACCTTC
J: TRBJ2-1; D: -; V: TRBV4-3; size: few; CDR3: CASSQDGQGTFNEQFF; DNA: TGCGCCAGCAGCCAAGATGGGCAGGGAACGTTCAATGAGCAGTTCTTC
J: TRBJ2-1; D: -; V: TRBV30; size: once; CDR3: CAWSTRLDYNEQFF; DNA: TGTGCCTGGAGTACCAGACTAGACTACAATGAGCAGTTCTTC
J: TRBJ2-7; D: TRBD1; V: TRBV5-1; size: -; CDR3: CASSFGVRDSSYEQYF; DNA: TGCGCCAGCAGCTTTGGGGTCCGGGACAGCTCCTACGAGCAGTACTTC
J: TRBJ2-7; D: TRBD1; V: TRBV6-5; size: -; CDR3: CASRETGAYEQYF; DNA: TGTGCCAGCAGAGAGACAGGGGCCTACGAGCAGTACTTC
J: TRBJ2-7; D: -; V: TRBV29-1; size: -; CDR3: CSVEDRQGHYEQYF; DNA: TGCAGCGTTGAAGATCGGCAGGGCCACTACGAGCAGTACTTC
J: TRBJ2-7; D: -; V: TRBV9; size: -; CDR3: CASSVGVGEPYEQYF; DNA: TGTGCCAGCAGCGTAGGGGTAGGGGAACCCTACGAGCAGTACTTC
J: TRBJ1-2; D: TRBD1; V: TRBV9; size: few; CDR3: CASSVLQGATYNYGYTF; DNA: TGTGCCAGCAGCGTTCTGCAGGGGGCCACCTATAACTATGGCTACACCTTC
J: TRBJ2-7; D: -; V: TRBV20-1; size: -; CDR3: CSALEGYEQYF; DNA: TGCAGTGCCCTGGAGGGCTACGAGCAGTACTTC
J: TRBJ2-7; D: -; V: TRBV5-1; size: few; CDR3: CASSPGYERYF; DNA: TGCGCCAGCAGCCCTGGCTACGAGCGGTACTTC
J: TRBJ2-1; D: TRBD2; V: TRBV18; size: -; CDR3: CASSPPGAGASRGNEQFF; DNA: TGTGCCAGCTCACCACCGGGAGCGGGAGCCTCAAGGGGAAATGAGCAGTTCTTC
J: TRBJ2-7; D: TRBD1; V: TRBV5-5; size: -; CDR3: CASSLEQGASFYEQYF; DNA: TGTGCCAGCAGCTTGGAACAGGGGGCTAGTTTTTACGAGCAGTACTTC
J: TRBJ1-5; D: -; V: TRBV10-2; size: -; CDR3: CASRAGGIIQPQHF; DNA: TGCGCCAGCAGAGCCGGGGGGATTATTCAGCCCCAGCATTTT
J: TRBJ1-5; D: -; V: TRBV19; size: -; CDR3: CASGGGLDQPQHF; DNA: TGTGCCAGTGGCGGCGGGTTGGATCAGCCCCAGCATTTT
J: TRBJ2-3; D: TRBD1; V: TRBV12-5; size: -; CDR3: CASGSGTGGFTDTQYF; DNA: TGTGCTAGTGGTAGCGGGACAGGGGGCTTCACAGATACGCAGTATTTT
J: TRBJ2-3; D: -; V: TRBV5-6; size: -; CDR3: CASILRGGDTQYF; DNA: TGTGCCAGCATTTTGAGGGGAGGAGATACGCAGTATTTT
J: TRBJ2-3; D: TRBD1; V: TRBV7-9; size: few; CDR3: CASSLARDRGSTDTQYF; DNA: TGTGCCAGCAGCTTAGCCCGGGACAGGGGATCCACAGATACGCAGTATTTT
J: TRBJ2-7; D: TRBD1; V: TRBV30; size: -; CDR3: CAWKGTESSYEQYF; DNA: TGTGCCTGGAAGGGGACAGAGAGCTCCTACGAGCAGTACTTC
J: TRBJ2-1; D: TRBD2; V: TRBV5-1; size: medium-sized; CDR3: CASSFTSGSLNEQFF; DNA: TGCGCCAGCAGCTTTACTAGCGGGAGCCTGAATGAGCAGTTCTTC
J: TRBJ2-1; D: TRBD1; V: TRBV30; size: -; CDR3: CARSAGTGYGEQFF; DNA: TGTGCCCGCAGCGCCGGGACAGGATATGGTGAGCAGTTCTTC
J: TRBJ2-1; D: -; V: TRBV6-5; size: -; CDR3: CASSYGWDTNNEQFF; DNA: TGTGCCAGCAGTTACGGGTGGGACACTAACAATGAGCAGTTCTTC
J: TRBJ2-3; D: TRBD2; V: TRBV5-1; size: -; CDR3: CASSSGTSGRIEQYF; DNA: TGCGCCAGCAGCTCCGGGACTAGCGGGCGTATTGAGCAGTATTTT
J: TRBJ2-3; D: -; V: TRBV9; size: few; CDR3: CASSPRPGSDTQYF; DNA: TGTGCCAGCAGCCCTCGACCCGGGTCAGATACGCAGTATTTT
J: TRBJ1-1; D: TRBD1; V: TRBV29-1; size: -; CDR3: CSVKGQGASEAFF; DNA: TGCAGCGTTAAGGGACAGGGGGCATCTGAAGCTTTCTTT
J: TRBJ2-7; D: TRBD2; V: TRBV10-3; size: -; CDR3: CAIKGTSDEQYF; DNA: TGTGCCATCAAAGGGACTAGCGACGAGCAGTACTTC
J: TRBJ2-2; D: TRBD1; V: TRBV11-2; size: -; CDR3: CASSNRGSNTGELFF; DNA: TGTGCCAGCAGCAACAGGGGTTCGAACACCGGGGAGCTGTTTTTT
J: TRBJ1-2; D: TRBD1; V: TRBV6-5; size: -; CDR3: CASSSAGQANYGYTF; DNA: TGTGCCAGCAGTTCCGCGGGACAGGCTAACTATGGCTACACCTTC
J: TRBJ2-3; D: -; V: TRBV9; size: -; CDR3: CASSVGGGAADTQYF; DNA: TGTGCCAGCAGCGTTGGAGGGGGGGCTGCAGATACGCAGTATTTT
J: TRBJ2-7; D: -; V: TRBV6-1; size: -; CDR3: CASSGTLPNEQYF; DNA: TGTGCCAGCAGCGGGACTCTTCCCAACGAGCAGTACTTC
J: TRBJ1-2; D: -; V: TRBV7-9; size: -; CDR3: CSSSHGGDGYTF; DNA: TGTTCCAGCAGCCACGGCGGAGATGGCTACACCTTC